This T cell receptor beta chain was recovered during a study of shared clonotypes between healthy human individuals. The repertoire was sequenced with immunoSEQ multiplex PCR; TCRdb's copy has only in-frame clones and lacks some. Of roughly 400,000 clones in the sample, about 96% are singletons; the top ten hold approximately 0.32%. This CDR3 has 17 residues. CDR1 and CDR2 (germline): SGHTA, FQGTGA. After removal of 5 bases from V and 4 bases from J, the junction contained 12 bases not matched to a gene. The specimen sequenced was memory CD8+ T cells sorted from blood. Subset described: CD45RO+ cells pooled with CCR7-negative TemRA cells. The sequence came from a man aged 25-45 years in good health. V and J are TRBV7-3 and TRBJ2-7; 12 bases map to TRBD2. The CDR3 coding sequence is TGTGCCAGCAGCATATTCCCGGGACTAGCGGGCTGGTACGAGCAGTACTTC. It codes for CASSIFPGLAGWYEQYF.